The entry that follows covers one T cell receptor (beta chain) sequence. This sample stems from a study of control samples from healthy donors and cancer patients. The CDR3 covers 17 residues. The V segment lost 4 bases and the J segment 4 bases; nucleotides outside the gene matches: 11. In germline, CDR1 is SGHTA, CDR2 FQGTGA. TCRdb's copy holds only in-frame clones and misses some; the assay was immunoSEQ multiplex PCR. Among some 94,000 clones, roughly nine tenths were seen once, and the ten largest hold 8.5% to 10%. The source material was PBMCs. This chain uses TRBV7-3 with TRBJ2-2; TRBD2 agrees at 8 bases. This clonotype originated in a woman between 50 and 59 years old with colorectal cancer. The DNA for the CDR3 is TGTGCCAGCAGCTCACAAAGGCGGGGGGACCTCACCGGGGAGCTGTTTTTT. Its translation is CASSSQRRGDLTGELFF.